The T cell receptor (beta chain) under discussion was sequenced for a study of blood T cell repertoires in COVID-19. Some clones are missing from TCRdb's copy, which holds only in-frame ones; the method was immunoSEQ multiplex PCR. The sample records 200,000 to 250,000 clones, roughly 80% being singletons. The CDR3 covers 14 residues. With 0 bases removed from V and 5 bases from J, the gap between germline ends came to 11 bases. Germline V gene lookup returns CDR1 SGDLS and CDR2 YYNGEE. Material for sequencing was peripheral blood. The V and J genes are TRBV9 and TRBJ2-5; D is possibly TRBD2 (5 bases). This clonotype was sampled from a woman aged 70-85 years with COVID-19, enrolled during active disease. Here the CDR3 reads CASSVGQPGETQYF. CDR3 sequence (DNA): TGTGCCAGCAGCGTAGGACAACCGGGGGAGACCCAGTACTTC. The whole variable domain, remainder taken from reference TRBV9 and TRBJ2-5, is DSGVTQTPKHLITATGQRVTLRCSPRSGDLSVYWYQQSLDQGLQFLIQYYNGEERAKGNILERFSAQQFPDLHSELNLSSLELGDSALYFCASSVGQPGETQYFGPGTRLLVL.